The entry that follows covers one TCR beta chain sequence. The target antigen is unknown. The observed sequence ends 3 residues before the CDR3 terminus, with the missing tail filled in from the germline J gene. This specimen belongs to a study of T cells in women clearing cervical HPV infection. In the study overall: Controls gave blood once infection was undetectable; cases at lesion identification. With HLA typing for only a few women, HLA confounding remains possible. Overall study findings and caveats: Repertoire richness, not evenness, was significantly elevated in CIN3+ cases versus controls.

In germline, CDR1 is SNHLY, CDR2 FYNNEI. V was pared by 1 base and J by 4 bases, with 10 bases between. This CDR3 spans 15 amino acids. Sequenced by immunoSEQ multiplex PCR; TCRdb stores in-frame clones only, minus some. The table counts approximately 30,000 clones; about 17% lies in the top ten. The TCR sequence derives from a woman between 18 and 69 years old with a cervical HPV16 infection that either progressed to CIN3+ or cleared (not recorded which). The chain combines TRBV2 with TRBJ2-2; no reliable D call. Sequencing was carried out using blood buffy coat. The sequenced part of the CDR3 DNA is TGTGCCAGCAGTGAAGTGGGCAGGCGCACCGGGGAG. Amino acid sequence: CASSEVGRRTGE. The complete CDR3 reads CASSEVGRRTGELFF. Drawing the rest from reference TRBV2 and TRBJ2-2, the complete variable domain is EPEVTQTPSHQVTQMGQEVILRCVPISNHLYFYWYRQILGQKVEFLVSFYNNEISEKSEIFDDQFSVERPDGSNFTLKIRSTKLEDSAMYFCASSEVGRRTGELFFGEGSRLTVL.